What follows are 5 T cell receptor beta chains derived from one specimen sequenced in a study of T cells in Graves' hyperthyroidism and ophthalmopathy. Using RNA transcripts as the source, TCR beta CDR3 regions were amplified. Carried out on the TCR CDR3, a first-round RT-PCR used the HTBI primer set. TCRdb re-analysed the multiplex PCR reads in MiXCR, keeping a single row per CDR3 protein. Seen here are approximately 640,000 distinct CDR3 sequences, over 40% observed once, and the top ten hold approximately 6.8%. The sequenced material came from peripheral blood or thyroid tissue (not recorded which). These receptors were obtained from an adult man with Graves' disease, either hyperthyroidism or ophthalmopathy (not recorded which).

The chain has TRBV7-9 and TRBJ2-1; 7 bases are a match to TRBD2. The junction had 7 bases not matched to a gene; V was cut back by 5 bases and J by 3 bases. The germline CDR1 and CDR2 sequences are SEHNR and FQNEAQ (reference sequence). The CDR3 sequence is 15 residues long. This chain's CDR3 is CASSPRAGRYNEQFF. Written as DNA, the CDR3 is TGTGCCAGCAGCCCCAGAGCGGGACGCTACAATGAGCAGTTCTTC.

The chain links TRBV7-2 to TRBJ1-5; 7 bases match TRBD1. The CDR3 consists of 15 residues. The junction had 5 bases not matched to a gene; V was cut back by 3 bases and J by 3 bases. Looked up from germline, CDR1 is SGHTA and CDR2 is FQGNSA. The CDR3 DNA reads as TGTGCCAGCAGCTTTCAGGGGGTCATCAATCAGCCCCAGCATTTT. Protein: CASSFQGVINQPQHF. Drawing the rest from reference TRBV7-2 and TRBJ1-5, the complete variable domain is GAGVSQSPSNKVTEKGKDVELRCDPISGHTALYWYRQSLGQGLEFLIYFQGNSAPDKSGLPSDRFSAERTGGSVSTLTIQRTQQEDSAVYLCASSFQGVINQPQHFGDGTRLSIL.

The J gene is TRBJ1-6, the V gene TRBV5-1; no clear D. The V gene lost 5 bases and the J gene lost 0 bases, with 9 bases spanning the gap. This CDR3 is built from 15 residues. CDR1 is SGHRS and CDR2 is YFSETQ in the germline V gene. CDR3 DNA: TGCGCCAGCAGTTATGGGAGCTCCTATAATTCACCCCTCCACTTT. Translated, it gives CASSYGSSYNSPLHF.

This clonotype was observed at least ten times. The rearrangement joins TRBV14 to TRBJ2-5; TRBD2 might be the D (5 bases). Trimming removed 1 base from V and 7 bases from J, with 10 bases in between. The CDR3 runs to 13 residues. Germline V gene lookup returns CDR1 SGHDN and CDR2 FVKESK. This CDR3 reads CASSQAVRGTQYF. CDR3 coding DNA: TGTGCCAGCAGCCAAGCGGTTCGGGGGACCCAGTACTTC.

This clonotype was counted a single time. No conserved phenylalanine or tryptophan is present at the end of the CDR3, so a read error is the likely explanation. The DNA is left out, because the CDR3 cannot be placed on it with certainty; the CDR3 is given as TCRdb lists it. The chain employs TRBV29-1 and TRBJ1-1; the D call TRBD1 from the table was never checked on the DNA. The length of the CDR3 is 8 amino acids, counting both ends. Germline loops: CDR1 SQVTM, CDR2 ANQGSEA. This CDR3 is CSVAGTFS.